The rows below give T cell receptor beta chains drawn from one sample of a study of shared clonotypes between healthy human individuals. Repertoires were generated with immunoSEQ multiplex PCR, while TCRdb's copy carries only in-frame clones and drops some. The table includes approximately 1,000,000 clones, about 80% detected once. Sequencing was performed on memory CD4+ T cells from PBMCs. The receptors were sampled from a man aged 18 to 30 in good health. Some clones in this sample may be carry-over from other donors' samples. CDR3s include the opening cysteine and the closing phenylalanine or tryptophan. A D gene is named only where the DNA matches it firmly. Clone size appears in some rows only: once, few, many, or a class for an expanded clone.

14 | TRBJ2-1 | - | TRBV5-1 | - | CASSPIGHIDEQFF | TGCGCCAGCAGCCCGATTGGCCACATTGATGAGCAGTTCTTC
15 | TRBJ2-7 | - | TRBV2 | - | CASSAFRRRPYEQYF | TGTGCCAGCAGTGCGTTCCGACGCCGGCCCTACGAGCAGTACTTC
12 | TRBJ2-4 | - | TRBV25-1 | - | CASSENDRGQYF | TGTGCCAGCAGTGAAAATGACCGGGGGCAGTACTTC
17 | TRBJ1-4 | - | TRBV7-8 | - | CASSLGPGRGLSEKLFF | TGTGCCAGCAGCTTAGGTCCGGGGAGGGGACTGAGTGAAAAACTGTTTTTT
15 | TRBJ2-7 | - | TRBV7-9 | - | CASSLGDSRSYEQYF | TGTGCCAGCAGCTTAGGAGACAGCCGTTCCTACGAGCAGTACTTC
15 | TRBJ1-2 | - | TRBV6-5 | TRBD1 | CASGDRAPTDYGYTF | TGTGCCAGCGGGGACAGGGCCCCTACCGACTATGGCTACACCTTC
15 | TRBJ2-2 | - | TRBV2 | - | CASSEWQGNTGELFF | TGTGCCAGCAGTGAATGGCAGGGGAACACCGGGGAGCTGTTTTTT
15 | TRBJ2-3 | many | TRBV27 | - | CASGPTGTSTDTQYF | TGTGCCAGCGGACCAACCGGGACTAGCACAGATACGCAGTATTTT
14 | TRBJ1-2 | - | TRBV28 | - | CASSLFGSGHGYTF | TGTGCCAGCAGTTTATTTGGGTCGGGGCATGGCTACACCTTC
15 | TRBJ1-2 | - | TRBV6-5 | - | CASSSTGIENYGYTF | TGTGCCAGCAGTTCAACAGGGATAGAGAACTATGGCTACACCTTC
13 | TRBJ2-2 | - | TRBV6-6 | - | CASSLRGTGELFF | TGTGCCAGCAGCCTTAGGGGGACCGGGGAGCTGTTTTTT
13 | TRBJ1-1 | few | TRBV10-3 | TRBD1 | CATQGEPGTEAFF | TGTGCCACCCAGGGGGAACCGGGAACTGAAGCTTTCTTT
13 | TRBJ2-7 | - | TRBV9 | - | CASSVDASYEQYF | TGTGCCAGCAGCGTAGACGCTAGCTACGAGCAGTACTTC
11 | TRBJ2-5 | few | TRBV20-1 | - | CSGLYQETQYF | TGCAGTGGACTATACCAAGAGACCCAGTACTTC
20 | TRBJ1-3 | - | TRBV27 | - | CASSLMIGAALRCSGNTIYF | TGTGCCAGCAGTTTAATGATCGGGGCAGCCCTAAGATGCTCTGGAAACACCATATATTTT
14 | TRBJ2-1 | - | TRBV7-2 | TRBD2 | CASNSRARGNEQFF | TGTGCCAGCAACTCGCGTGCGCGGGGGAATGAGCAGTTCTTC
15 | TRBJ1-2 | - | TRBV7-2 | - | CASSPSGGVDYGYTF | TGTGCCAGCAGCCCATCGGGAGGGGTCGATTATGGCTACACCTTC